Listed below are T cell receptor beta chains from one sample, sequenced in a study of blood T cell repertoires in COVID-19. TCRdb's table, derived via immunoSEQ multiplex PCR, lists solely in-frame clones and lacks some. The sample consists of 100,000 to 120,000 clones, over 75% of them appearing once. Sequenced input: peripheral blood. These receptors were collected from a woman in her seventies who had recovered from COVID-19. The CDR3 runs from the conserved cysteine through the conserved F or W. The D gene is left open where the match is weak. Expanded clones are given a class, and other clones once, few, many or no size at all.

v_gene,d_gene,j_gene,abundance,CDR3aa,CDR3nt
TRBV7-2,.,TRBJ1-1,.,CASSLGTVVNTEAFF,TGTGCCAGCAGCTTAGGTACCGTAGTGAACACTGAAGCTTTCTTT
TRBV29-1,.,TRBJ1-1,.,CSAATPGGGNTEAFF,TGCAGCGCTGCCACCCCGGGAGGGGGGAACACTGAAGCTTTCTTT
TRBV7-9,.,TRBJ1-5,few,CASSLAGSLQPQHF,TGTGCCAGCAGCTTAGCGGGCAGCCTTCAGCCCCAGCATTTT
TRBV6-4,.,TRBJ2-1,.,CASSPRDTAYNEQFF,TGTGCCAGCAGCCCCCGGGACACTGCCTACAATGAGCAGTTCTTC
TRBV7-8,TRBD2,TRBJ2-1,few,CASTLLAGVFYNEQFF,TGTGCCAGCACCCTACTAGCGGGGGTCTTCTACAATGAGCAGTTCTTC
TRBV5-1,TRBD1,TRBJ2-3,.,CASQPGQGGDTQYF,TGCGCCAGTCAACCTGGACAGGGCGGAGATACGCAGTATTTT
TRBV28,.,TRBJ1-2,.,CASSSLRWANYGYTF,TGTGCCAGCAGTTCCCTACGGTGGGCCAACTATGGCTACACCTTC
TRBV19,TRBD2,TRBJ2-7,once,CASSGRRGSSYEQYF,TGTGCCAGTAGCGGACGGCGGGGGTCCTCCTACGAGCAGTACTTC
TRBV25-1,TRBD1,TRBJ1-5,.,CASSAKTGTGLGQPQHF,TGTGCCAGCAGTGCCAAGACCGGGACAGGGTTAGGTCAGCCCCAGCATTTT
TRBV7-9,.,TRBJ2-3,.,CASSGTGYENTQYF,TGTGCCAGCAGCGGTACAGGGTACGAAAATACGCAGTATTTT
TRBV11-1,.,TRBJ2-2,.,CASSLSGNTGELFF,TGTGCCAGCAGCCTTAGCGGTAACACCGGGGAGCTGTTTTTT
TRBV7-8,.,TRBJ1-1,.,CASSLGSGGEKVFF,TGTGCCAGCAGCTTAGGATCAGGTGGGGAGAAGGTTTTCTTT
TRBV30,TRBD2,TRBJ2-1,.,CAWSVGLAAYNEQFF,TGTGCCTGGAGTGTAGGGCTAGCGGCCTACAATGAGCAGTTCTTC
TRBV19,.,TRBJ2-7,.,CASSKGPPTTYEQYF,TGTGCCAGTAGTAAGGGGCCCCCAACGACCTACGAGCAGTACTTC
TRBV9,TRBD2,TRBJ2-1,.,CASSVGGLGIDEQFF,TGTGCCAGCAGCGTAGGGGGACTAGGGATTGATGAGCAGTTCTTC
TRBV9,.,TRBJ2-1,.,CASSRWEDEQFF,TGTGCCAGCAGCCGTTGGGAGGATGAGCAGTTCTTC
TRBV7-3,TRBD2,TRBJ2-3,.,CASSLAGGDTQYF,TGTGCCAGCAGCCTCGCGGGGGGTGATACGCAGTATTTT
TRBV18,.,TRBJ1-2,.,CASSGDTNYGYTF,TGTGCCAGCTCAGGGGACACTAACTATGGCTACACCTTC
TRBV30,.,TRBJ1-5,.,CASGNFGQPQHF,TGTGCCTCCGGAAACTTCGGGCAGCCCCAGCATTTT
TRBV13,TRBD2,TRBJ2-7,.,CASSLSPLIGGGNYEQYF,TGTGCCAGCAGCTTATCCCCACTTATCGGCGGGGGAAACTACGAGCAGTACTTC
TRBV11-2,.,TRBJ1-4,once,CASSSPYRSTNEKLFF,TGTGCCAGCAGCTCACCCTACAGATCAACTAATGAAAAACTGTTTTTT
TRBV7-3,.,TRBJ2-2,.,CASSLLGGPGELFF,TGTGCCAGCAGCTTATTGGGGGGTCCCGGGGAGCTGTTTTTT
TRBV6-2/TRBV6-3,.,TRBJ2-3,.,CASSYWPSSTDTQYF,TGTGCCAGCAGTTACTGGCCCAGTAGCACAGATACGCAGTATTTT
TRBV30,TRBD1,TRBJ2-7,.,CAWSPDRDYEQYF,TGTGCCTGGAGTCCGGACAGGGACTACGAGCAGTACTTC
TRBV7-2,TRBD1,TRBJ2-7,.,CASSFRQGHEQYF,TGTGCCAGCAGCTTCCGACAGGGGCACGAGCAGTACTTC
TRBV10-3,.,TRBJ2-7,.,CAISESTGEQYF,TGTGCCATCAGTGAGTCAACGGGCGAGCAGTACTTC
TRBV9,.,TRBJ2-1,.,CASSVGGRTVYNEQFF,TGTGCCAGCAGCGTAGGAGGAAGGACAGTCTACAATGAGCAGTTCTTC
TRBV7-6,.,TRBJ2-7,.,CASSREPGYEQYF,TGTGCCAGCAGCCGGGAACCGGGTTACGAGCAGTACTTC
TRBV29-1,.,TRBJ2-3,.,CSVEQRARDTQYF,TGCAGCGTTGAACAGAGAGCGAGAGATACGCAGTATTTT
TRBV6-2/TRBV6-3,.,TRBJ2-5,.,CASSYRGRGETQYF,TGTGCCAGCAGTTACCGAGGGCGAGGGGAGACCCAGTACTTC
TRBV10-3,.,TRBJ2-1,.,CAISRGNEQFF,TGTGCCATCAGTAGAGGGAATGAGCAGTTCTTC
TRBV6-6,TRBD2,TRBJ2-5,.,CASRGLAGGRLETQYF,TGTGCCAGCAGGGGACTAGCGGGGGGGAGATTGGAGACCCAGTACTTC
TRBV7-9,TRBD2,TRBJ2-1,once,CASSLVLAGAYHNEQFF,TGTGCCAGCAGCTTAGTACTAGCGGGAGCTTACCACAATGAGCAGTTCTTC
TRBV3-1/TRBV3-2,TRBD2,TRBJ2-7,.,CASSQVVGLGGSFSYEQYF,TGTGCCAGCAGCCAAGTAGTGGGACTAGGCGGATCCTTCTCCTACGAGCAGTACTTC
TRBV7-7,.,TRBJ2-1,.,CASTVGGGNNEQFF,TGTGCTAGCACCGTAGGGGGGGGAAACAATGAGCAGTTCTTC